These 26 T cell receptor beta chains came from one sample sequenced in a study of CD8 T cells in Susac syndrome. cDNA came from around 0.54 to 1 ug RNA primed by random hexamers. MiXCR, run by TCRdb on the immunoSEQ multiplex PCR reads, gives a single entry per CDR3 protein. The sample lists 200,000 or so distinct CDR3 sequences; approximately 94% were seen once. The sequenced sample consisted of CD4+ T cells from PBMCs. These receptors all come from a human donor with multiple sclerosis.

The chain links TRBV7-9 to TRBJ1-1; no reliable D call. The V end was cut by 3 bases, the J end by 4 bases, with 12 bases between. This CDR3 spans 14 amino acids. The germline CDR1 and CDR2 sequences are SEHNR and FQNEAQ (reference sequence). The CDR3 nucleotides read TGTGCCAGCAGCTTCACTAACTCCGGCACTGAAGCTTTCTTT. The encoded protein is CASSFTNSGTEAFF.

The chain recombines TRBV30 with TRBJ1-4; no definite D call. Germline V lookup: CDR1 GTSNPN, CDR2 SVGIG (reference sequence). Trimming cost V 2 bases and J 5 bases, with 9 bases left between them. This CDR3 has 13 amino acids. The DNA of the CDR3 is TGTGCCTGGAGTCGGACCTACAATGAAAAACTGTTTTTT. It yields the protein CAWSRTYNEKLFF.

The chain carries TRBV6-6 and TRBJ2-5; D unclear. V shed 0 bases and J shed 1 base, with 3 bases lying between them. The germline V gene has CDR1 MNHNY and CDR2 SVGAGI (reference sequence). The CDR3 consists of 13 residues. The CDR3 region has the DNA TGTGCCAGCAGTTACTCCCCCCAAGAGACCCAGTACTTC. Its protein is CASSYSPQETQYF.

The rearrangement uses TRBV20-1 and TRBJ1-6; 7 bases match TRBD1. Germline V gives CDR1 DFQATT, CDR2 SNEGSKA (reference sequence). The CDR3 is 15 residues long. V shed 1 base and J 7 bases; nucleotides not matched to a gene: 7. The CDR3 here is CSARAAGTVNSPLHF. The DNA for the CDR3 is TGCAGTGCTAGAGCCGCCGGGACAGTGAATTCACCCCTCCACTTT.

V is TRBV29-1 and J is TRBJ1-5, with no clear D. The CDR3 is 13 amino acids. Trimming pared 4 bases from V and 3 bases from J, leaving 10 bases between. The germline V gene has CDR1 SQVTM and CDR2 ANQGSEA. CDR3 amino acids: CSVASGANQPQHF. CDR3 coding DNA: TGCAGCGTTGCATCCGGAGCCAATCAGCCCCAGCATTTT. Looking up the rest from reference TRBV29-1 and TRBJ1-5 gives the full variable domain: SAVISQKPSRDICQRGTSLTIQCQVDSQVTMMFWYRQQPGQSLTLIATANQGSEATYESGFVIDKFPISRPNLTFSTLTVSNMSPEDSSIYLCSVASGANQPQHFGDGTRLSIL.

The sample holds one count of this clonotype. The rearrangement uses TRBV30 and TRBJ1-1; 8 nucleotides agree with TRBD1. Trimming cost V 3 bases and J 8 bases; bases outside gene matches: 8. The germline V gene has CDR1 GTSNPN and CDR2 SVGIG (reference sequence). CDR3 length equals 13 residues. Written as DNA, the CDR3 is TGTGCCTGGAGCCCCACCAGGGGGCAAGAAGCTTTCTTT. Translating gives CAWSPTRGQEAFF.

The chain recombines TRBV20-1 with TRBJ1-2; no firm D call. The CDR3 is 13 amino acids. Deletions cut 1 base from V and 5 bases from J, with 11 bases between. Germline CDR1 DFQATT, CDR2 SNEGSKA (reference sequence). DNA for the CDR3: TGCAGTGCTAGAGCTCCCAACCAGTATGGCTACACCTTC. Translating it yields CSARAPNQYGYTF.

The rearrangement joins TRBV20-1 to TRBJ2-7; 7 nucleotides agree with TRBD1. CDR1 and CDR2 (germline): DFQATT, SNEGSKA (reference sequence). The CDR3 spans 13 residues. V was clipped by 6 bases and J by 6 bases; unmatched bases: 11. Here the CDR3 DNA reads TGCAGTGCCGGAGGACAGGCGAAGGGCGAGCAGTACTTC. Residues: CSAGGQAKGEQYF.

The J gene is TRBJ1-1, the V gene TRBV9, with 7 bases lining up with TRBD1. The V gene's germline CDR1 is SGDLS and CDR2 YYNGEE. The CDR3 spans 14 residues. Trimming at V came to 3 bases and at J to 7 bases, leaving 9 bases not matched to a gene. CDR3 residues: CASSASGTAFEAFF. The CDR3 DNA follows: TGTGCCAGCAGCGCTTCCGGGACAGCCTTTGAAGCTTTCTTT.

The genes are TRBV12-3 or TRBV12-4 and TRBJ2-5; 9 bases map to TRBD2. J lost 5 bases, V lost 1 base, and 11 bases had no gene match. This CDR3 comprises 17 residues. The CDR3 DNA reads TGTGCCAGCAGTTTAGGAGGCGGGGGGGACCAATGGGAGACCCAGTACTTC. Translated: CASSLGGGGDQWETQYF.

CDR3 protein: CASSPQAYEQYF. DNA for the CDR3: TGTGCCAGCAGCCCCCAAGCTTACGAGCAGTACTTC. The J gene is TRBJ2-7, the V gene TRBV28; no clear D. This CDR3 region has 12 residues. The germline gives CDR1 MDHEN, CDR2 SYDVKM. V lost 6 bases and J 4 bases, leaving 10 bases between the germline ends.

The chain is built from TRBV30 and TRBJ1-6, with D maybe TRBD1 (6 bases). CDR1 and CDR2 from the germline V gene are GTSNPN and SVGIG (reference sequence). V was pared by 2 bases and J by 8 bases, with 13 bases between. CDR3 length: 14 residues. CDR3 residues: CAWSLGRGDSPLHF. The CDR3 DNA reads as TGTGCCTGGAGTCTTGGGAGGGGGGATTCACCCCTCCACTTT.

The J gene is TRBJ2-7, the V gene TRBV5-1; no reliable D call. Per germline, CDR1 SGHRS and CDR2 YFSETQ. V lost 0 bases and J 1 base, leaving 11 bases between the germline ends. The CDR3 contains 15 residues. CDR3 coding DNA: TGCGCCAGCAGCTTGGACAGAGCAACATCCTACGAGCAGTACTTC. Amino acid sequence: CASSLDRATSYEQYF.

The chain uses TRBV6-2 or TRBV6-3 and TRBJ1-5, with 7 bases lining up with TRBD1. Germline V CDR1 and CDR2: MNHEY, SVGEGT. The CDR3 covers 13 residues. Germline trimming cut 7 bases from V and 5 bases from J; bases unmatched to any gene: 5. The CDR3: CASKDRLDQPQHF. The CDR3, as DNA: TGTGCCAGCAAGGACAGGCTTGATCAGCCCCAGCATTTT.

The CDR3 DNA reads as TGTGCCAGCAGCCTGGGACGCGCAAACATTCAGTACTTC. Residues: CASSLGRANIQYF. V gene TRBV3-1 combines with J gene TRBJ2-4, with D tentatively TRBD1 or TRBD2 (5 bases each). Looked up from germline, CDR1 is LGHDT and CDR2 is YNNKEL (reference sequence). V lost 4 bases and J lost 6, with 10 bases in between. This CDR3 comprises 13 residues.

This rearrangement joins TRBV29-1 to TRBJ1-5; tentative D call: TRBD1 (6 bases). The CDR3 sequence is 12 residues long. Trimming left V 4 bases short and J 3 bases short, with 7 bases between. Germline loops: CDR1 SQVTM, CDR2 ANQGSEA. DNA for the CDR3: TGCAGCGTTGGGGGGGCCAATCAGCCCCAGCATTTT. This sequence encodes CSVGGANQPQHF. Supplemented by reference TRBV29-1 and TRBJ1-5, the full variable domain reads SAVISQKPSRDICQRGTSLTIQCQVDSQVTMMFWYRQQPGQSLTLIATANQGSEATYESGFVIDKFPISRPNLTFSTLTVSNMSPEDSSIYLCSVGGANQPQHFGDGTRLSIL.

V usage is TRBV30 and J usage is TRBJ1-2, with D maybe TRBD1 (6 bases). Germline V CDR1 and CDR2: GTSNPN, SVGIG (reference sequence). The CDR3 extends over 17 amino acids. V lost 0 bases to trimming and J lost 4 bases, with 21 bases between them. The CDR3 spells CAWSVLGQGSSVYGYTF. Here the CDR3 DNA reads TGTGCCTGGAGTGTACTGGGTCAGGGGTCGAGTGTCTATGGCTACACCTTC. Complete variable domain (other parts from reference TRBV30 and TRBJ1-2): SQTIHQWPATLVQPVGSPLSLECTVEGTSNPNLYWYRQAAGRGLQLLFYSVGIGQISSEVPQNLSASRPQDRQFILSSKKLLLSDSGFYLCAWSVLGQGSSVYGYTFGSGTRLTVV.

This chain uses TRBV15 with TRBJ2-7, with unresolved D. Germline loops: CDR1 LNHNV, CDR2 YYDKDF (reference sequence). V was shortened by 6 bases and J by 0 bases, with 9 bases between the two germline ends. CDR3 size: 13 residues. The CDR3 region is CATSNRNSYEQYF. The DNA for the CDR3 is TGTGCCACCAGTAACAGAAACTCCTACGAGCAGTACTTC. Full variable domain (missing parts from reference TRBV15 and TRBJ2-7): DAMVIQNPRYQVTQFGKPVTLSCSQTLNHNVMYWYQQKSSQAPKLLFHYYDKDFNNEADTPDNFQSRRPNTSFCFLDIRSPGLGDTAMYLCATSNRNSYEQYFGPGTRLTVT.

This rearrangement joins TRBV20-1 to TRBJ2-7; 11 nucleotides match TRBD2. V shed 1 base and J 2 bases; nucleotides not matched to a gene: 4. This CDR3 has 15 residues. From germline, CDR1 is DFQATT and CDR2 SNEGSKA (reference sequence). CDR3 region: CSARALAGGPYEQYF. CDR3 DNA: TGCAGTGCTAGAGCCTTAGCGGGGGGGCCCTACGAGCAGTACTTC.

J is TRBJ2-5 and V is TRBV20-1; D gene unclear. The V end was cut by 3 bases, the J end by 5 bases, with 28 bases between. The CDR3 loop spans 18 amino acids. Germline CDR1 and CDR2: DFQATT and SNEGSKA (reference sequence). CDR3 loop: CSASRKGRAALPAETQYF. The CDR3 DNA reads TGCAGTGCTAGTAGAAAAGGCCGGGCAGCCCTTCCTGCGGAGACCCAGTACTTC.

The chain combines TRBV20-1 with TRBJ2-5; D is perhaps TRBD1 (6 bases). Germline V gives CDR1 DFQATT, CDR2 SNEGSKA (reference sequence). The CDR3 spans 13 residues. Trimming took off 6 bases at V and 2 bases at J, with 13 bases between the two ends. This chain's CDR3 is CSAVDRHQETQYF. CDR3 DNA sequence: TGCAGTGCCGTCGACAGGCATCAAGAGACCCAGTACTTC.

This clonotype appeared once. CDR3 sequence: CASRKTGTPSGELFF. In nucleotides, the CDR3 is TGTGCCAGCAGAAAGACAGGGACCCCCTCCGGGGAGCTGTTTTTT. This chain links TRBV6-5 with TRBJ2-2; 7 bases fit TRBD1. With 6 bases clipped from V and 6 bases from J, the junction kept 10 bases outside the gene matches. Per germline, CDR1 MNHEY and CDR2 SVGAGI. The CDR3 spans 15 residues.

This CDR3 is CSARDLPGGQETQYF. In DNA, the CDR3 is TGCAGTGCTAGAGATCTTCCGGGGGGGCAGGAGACCCAGTACTTC. The V gene is TRBV20-1, the J gene TRBJ2-5, with 8 bases that match TRBD2. V lost 0 bases to trimming and J lost 5 bases; unmatched junction nucleotides: 8. Germline V CDR1 and CDR2: DFQATT, SNEGSKA (reference sequence). The CDR3 extends over 15 amino acids.

CDR3 bases: TGCAGTGCTAGAGCGGGTTCGGCCTACAATGAGCAGTTCTTC. Translation: CSARAGSAYNEQFF. V and J are TRBV20-1 and TRBJ2-1; D uncertain. The germline V gene has CDR1 DFQATT and CDR2 SNEGSKA (reference sequence). The length of the CDR3 is 14 residues. Trimming stripped 1 base from V and 2 bases from J, with 9 bases between.

This clonotype was counted a few times. The V gene is TRBV28, the J gene TRBJ1-1; 7 bases are a match to TRBD1. Germline-derived CDR1 and CDR2 are MDHEN and SYDVKM. The CDR3 extends over 12 amino acids. V was clipped by 3 bases and J by 8 bases; unmatched bases: 3. DNA for the CDR3: TGTGCCAGCAGTTTGTCGGACAGGGAAGCTTTCTTT. As protein: CASSLSDREAFF.

CDR3 coding DNA: TGCGCCAGCAGTCAACAATTCGGCGACCCAGAGACCCAGTACTTC. Its translation is CASSQQFGDPETQYF. The V call is TRBV23-1, the J call TRBJ2-5, with D uncertain. TRBV23-1 is filed as an ORF, its function uncertain. The CDR3 extends over 15 amino acids. The V and J ends lost 2 bases and 4 bases respectively, with 14 bases between them.